This is a list of T cell receptor beta chains from one sample in a study of cytomegalovirus exposure and HLA in healthy donors. Libraries were prepared by immunoSEQ multiplex PCR; TCRdb keeps only in-frame clonotypes and omits some of them. The sample consists of 110,000 to 150,000 clones, 65% to 85% of them appearing once. The sample consisted of PBMCs. Source of these receptors: a woman aged 40 to 50 in good health and CMV-seropositive. The CDR3 runs from the conserved cysteine through the conserved F or W. A D gene is named only where the DNA matches it firmly. Some rows have no size entry. The others give once, few or many, or a class for an expanded clone.

d_gene: TRBD1
j_gene: TRBJ1-2
abundance: NA
v_gene: TRBV5-6
CDR3aa: CASSYPRQGDGYTF
CDR3nt: TGTGCCAGCAGCTACCCTCGACAGGGTGACGGCTACACCTTC

d_gene: NA
j_gene: TRBJ2-3
abundance: NA
v_gene: TRBV30
CDR3aa: CAWGESTDTQYF
CDR3nt: TGTGCCTGGGGGGAGAGCACAGATACGCAGTATTTT

d_gene: TRBD1
j_gene: TRBJ1-4
abundance: few
v_gene: TRBV2
CDR3aa: CASRSTGGNEKLFF
CDR3nt: TGTGCCAGCAGGTCGACAGGGGGTAATGAAAAACTGTTTTTT

d_gene: NA
j_gene: TRBJ1-2
abundance: NA
v_gene: TRBV28
CDR3aa: CASSGDSYGYTF
CDR3nt: TGTGCCAGCAGTGGGGACTCCTATGGCTACACCTTC

d_gene: NA
j_gene: TRBJ1-4
abundance: NA
v_gene: TRBV28
CDR3aa: CASSPLEKLFF
CDR3nt: TGTGCCAGCAGCCCGTTGGAAAAACTGTTTTTT

d_gene: NA
j_gene: TRBJ1-1
abundance: few
v_gene: TRBV7-2
CDR3aa: CASSLATTEAFF
CDR3nt: TGTGCCAGCAGCCTGGCAACCACTGAAGCTTTCTTT

d_gene: TRBD1
j_gene: TRBJ2-4
abundance: NA
v_gene: TRBV19
CDR3aa: CANPGQGHHGAKNIQYF
CDR3nt: TGTGCCAATCCGGGACAGGGGCACCATGGAGCCAAAAACATTCAGTACTTC

d_gene: TRBD2
j_gene: TRBJ2-1
abundance: once
v_gene: TRBV2
CDR3aa: CASSEGLAGVSEQFF
CDR3nt: TGTGCCAGCAGTGAGGGGCTAGCGGGAGTGAGTGAGCAGTTCTTC

d_gene: TRBD2
j_gene: TRBJ2-2
abundance: NA
v_gene: TRBV4-2
CDR3aa: CASSQDIAGTGELFF
CDR3nt: TGTGCCAGCAGCCAAGATATAGCGGGCACCGGGGAGCTGTTTTTT

d_gene: NA
j_gene: TRBJ2-1
abundance: NA
v_gene: TRBV25-1
CDR3aa: CASSEYEVTSSDEQFF
CDR3nt: TGTGCCAGCAGTGAATATGAGGTAACGTCATCCGATGAGCAGTTCTTC

d_gene: NA
j_gene: TRBJ2-7
abundance: NA
v_gene: TRBV15
CDR3aa: CATSSDLSSYEQYF
CDR3nt: TGTGCCACCAGCAGCGACTTAAGCTCCTACGAGCAGTACTTC

d_gene: NA
j_gene: TRBJ1-5
abundance: NA
v_gene: TRBV6-5
CDR3aa: CASSDGGQPQHF
CDR3nt: TGTGCCAGCAGTGACGGAGGGCAGCCCCAGCATTTT

d_gene: TRBD2
j_gene: TRBJ2-7
abundance: NA
v_gene: TRBV28
CDR3aa: CASTPPLAELYEQYF
CDR3nt: TGTGCCAGCACTCCCCCACTAGCGGAGCTTTACGAGCAGTACTTC

d_gene: NA
j_gene: TRBJ2-2
abundance: once
v_gene: TRBV4-3
CDR3aa: CASSQDRARVFPGELFF
CDR3nt: TGCGCCAGCAGCCAAGATCGTGCCAGGGTTTTTCCCGGGGAGCTGTTTTTT

d_gene: TRBD1
j_gene: TRBJ1-3
abundance: NA
v_gene: TRBV6-5
CDR3aa: CASSSTGANTIYF
CDR3nt: TGTGCCAGCAGCTCGACAGGGGCAAACACCATATATTTT

d_gene: NA
j_gene: TRBJ2-7
abundance: NA
v_gene: TRBV2
CDR3aa: CASSGLWGRSEQYF
CDR3nt: TGTGCCAGCAGTGGCCTATGGGGGCGCAGCGAGCAGTACTTC

d_gene: TRBD1
j_gene: TRBJ2-3
abundance: once
v_gene: TRBV7-6
CDR3aa: CASSLGQMDTQYF
CDR3nt: TGTGCCAGCAGCTTGGGACAGATGGATACGCAGTATTTT

d_gene: NA
j_gene: TRBJ2-7
abundance: once
v_gene: TRBV28
CDR3aa: CASSHLGTYEQYF
CDR3nt: TGTGCCAGCAGTCATCTAGGAACTTACGAGCAGTACTTC

d_gene: TRBD1
j_gene: TRBJ2-3
abundance: once
v_gene: TRBV19
CDR3aa: CASSRDRLADTQYF
CDR3nt: TGTGCCAGTAGTCGGGACAGGCTAGCGGATACGCAGTATTTT

d_gene: TRBD1
j_gene: TRBJ1-2
abundance: NA
v_gene: TRBV14
CDR3aa: CASSRDRAGYGYTF
CDR3nt: TGTGCCAGCAGCCGGGACAGGGCAGGCTATGGCTACACCTTC

d_gene: NA
j_gene: TRBJ1-1
abundance: NA
v_gene: TRBV7-3
CDR3aa: CASSLYPGSNTEAFF
CDR3nt: TGTGCCAGCAGCTTATACCCAGGGTCGAACACTGAAGCTTTCTTT

d_gene: NA
j_gene: TRBJ1-5
abundance: NA
v_gene: TRBV6-1
CDR3aa: CASSETGPPNQPQHF
CDR3nt: TGTGCCAGCAGTGAAACAGGGCCCCCGAATCAGCCCCAGCATTTT

d_gene: NA
j_gene: TRBJ1-2
abundance: NA
v_gene: TRBV28
CDR3aa: CASRPTGYGYTF
CDR3nt: TGTGCCAGCAGACCCACAGGGTATGGCTACACCTTC

d_gene: NA
j_gene: TRBJ1-1
abundance: NA
v_gene: TRBV11-2
CDR3aa: CASSLRGLNTEAFF
CDR3nt: TGTGCCAGCAGCTTACGAGGGCTGAACACTGAAGCTTTCTTT

d_gene: NA
j_gene: TRBJ2-7
abundance: NA
v_gene: TRBV11-3
CDR3aa: CASSLRQGSYEQYF
CDR3nt: TGTGCCAGCAGCTTAAGGCAGGGATCCTACGAGCAGTACTTC

d_gene: NA
j_gene: TRBJ1-1
abundance: NA
v_gene: TRBV28
CDR3aa: CASRSQGRTEAFF
CDR3nt: TGTGCCAGCAGGTCACAGGGAAGGACTGAAGCTTTCTTT

d_gene: TRBD2
j_gene: TRBJ2-6
abundance: few
v_gene: TRBV4-1
CDR3aa: CASSRTSGGSGANVLTF
CDR3nt: TGCGCCAGCAGCCGGACTAGCGGGGGCTCTGGGGCCAACGTCCTGACTTTC

d_gene: NA
j_gene: TRBJ1-5
abundance: NA
v_gene: TRBV10-2
CDR3aa: CASRPSAGQQPQHF
CDR3nt: TGCGCCAGCAGGCCTTCGGCAGGGCAACAGCCCCAGCATTTT

d_gene: NA
j_gene: TRBJ1-5
abundance: NA
v_gene: TRBV11-1
CDR3aa: CAVAGAPRDEPQHF
CDR3nt: TGTGCCGTAGCAGGGGCGCCCAGGGATGAGCCCCAGCATTTT

d_gene: NA
j_gene: TRBJ2-3
abundance: once
v_gene: TRBV10-3
CDR3aa: CAISAPSDTQYF
CDR3nt: TGTGCCATCAGTGCCCCCTCGGATACGCAGTATTTT

d_gene: TRBD1
j_gene: TRBJ1-2
abundance: once
v_gene: TRBV6-1
CDR3aa: CASSEDHRGTYTF
CDR3nt: TGTGCCAGCAGTGAAGATCACAGGGGGACGTACACCTTC

d_gene: NA
j_gene: TRBJ1-2
abundance: few
v_gene: TRBV18
CDR3aa: CASSPRSGGGYTF
CDR3nt: TGTGCCAGCTCACCAAGATCGGGGGGAGGCTACACCTTC

d_gene: NA
j_gene: TRBJ2-3
abundance: NA
v_gene: TRBV7-3
CDR3aa: CASSAKAGASTDTQYF
CDR3nt: TGTGCCAGCAGCGCAAAGGCAGGGGCCAGCACAGATACGCAGTATTTT

d_gene: NA
j_gene: TRBJ1-2
abundance: NA
v_gene: TRBV28
CDR3aa: CASSSGAGYTF
CDR3nt: TGTGCCAGCAGTTCAGGGGCGGGCTACACCTTC

d_gene: TRBD1
j_gene: TRBJ1-2
abundance: NA
v_gene: TRBV4-3
CDR3aa: CASSHRGQGVGYTF
CDR3nt: TGCGCCAGCAGCCATCGAGGGCAGGGGGTTGGCTACACCTTC

d_gene: NA
j_gene: TRBJ2-2
abundance: NA
v_gene: TRBV5-4
CDR3aa: CASSLGRANSNTGELFF
CDR3nt: TGTGCCAGCAGCTTGGGCAGGGCGAATTCGAACACCGGGGAGCTGTTTTTT

d_gene: NA
j_gene: TRBJ2-3
abundance: NA
v_gene: TRBV25-1
CDR3aa: CASSEWGDGTDTQYF
CDR3nt: TGTGCCAGCAGTGAATGGGGGGACGGCACAGATACGCAGTATTTT

d_gene: TRBD2
j_gene: TRBJ2-5
abundance: NA
v_gene: TRBV28
CDR3aa: CASSFKGGYQETQYF
CDR3nt: TGTGCCAGCAGTTTCAAGGGAGGGTACCAAGAGACCCAGTACTTC

d_gene: NA
j_gene: TRBJ1-2
abundance: NA
v_gene: TRBV6-5
CDR3aa: CASSTPQNYGYTF
CDR3nt: TGTGCCAGCAGTACCCCACAGAACTATGGCTACACCTTC

d_gene: TRBD1
j_gene: TRBJ1-5
abundance: NA
v_gene: TRBV2
CDR3aa: CASSLRTGSNQPQHF
CDR3nt: TGTGCCAGCAGTCTCCGGACAGGTAGCAATCAGCCCCAGCATTTT

d_gene: NA
j_gene: TRBJ1-5
abundance: NA
v_gene: TRBV19
CDR3aa: CASSIDKTANSNQPQHF
CDR3nt: TGTGCCAGTAGTATAGATAAGACAGCAAATAGCAATCAGCCCCAGCATTTT

d_gene: TRBD2
j_gene: TRBJ2-2
abundance: NA
v_gene: TRBV9
CDR3aa: CASSATSGSTGELFF
CDR3nt: TGTGCCAGCAGCGCGACTAGCGGGAGCACCGGGGAGCTGTTTTTT

d_gene: NA
j_gene: TRBJ2-7
abundance: NA
v_gene: TRBV25-1
CDR3aa: CASSVTGSHEQYF
CDR3nt: TGTGCCAGCAGTGTCACAGGGTCCCACGAGCAGTACTTC

d_gene: TRBD1
j_gene: TRBJ1-5
abundance: NA
v_gene: TRBV29-1
CDR3aa: CSVSTGADQPQHF
CDR3nt: TGCAGCGTTTCGACAGGGGCGGATCAGCCCCAGCATTTT

d_gene: NA
j_gene: TRBJ2-4
abundance: NA
v_gene: TRBV7-6
CDR3aa: CASSPLALAKNIQYF
CDR3nt: TGTGCCAGCAGCCCCCTAGCCTTAGCCAAAAACATTCAGTACTTC

d_gene: NA
j_gene: TRBJ2-2
abundance: NA
v_gene: TRBV4-3
CDR3aa: CASSPGRGNTGELFF
CDR3nt: TGCGCCAGCAGCCCGGGGCGGGGGAACACCGGGGAGCTGTTTTTT

d_gene: TRBD1
j_gene: TRBJ1-4
abundance: NA
v_gene: TRBV15
CDR3aa: CATSSWTGGGEKLFF
CDR3nt: TGTGCCACCAGCAGTTGGACAGGGGGAGGTGAAAAACTGTTTTTT

d_gene: TRBD1
j_gene: TRBJ2-5
abundance: NA
v_gene: TRBV5-1
CDR3aa: CASSLEGTGGAGNQETQYF
CDR3nt: TGCGCCAGCAGCTTGGAGGGGACAGGGGGCGCGGGGAATCAAGAGACCCAGTACTTC

d_gene: NA
j_gene: TRBJ1-6
abundance: once
v_gene: TRBV14
CDR3aa: CASRRTVRGDSPLHF
CDR3nt: TGTGCCAGCAGACGGACAGTCCGGGGTGATTCACCCCTCCACTTT

d_gene: NA
j_gene: TRBJ2-3
abundance: NA
v_gene: TRBV6-6
CDR3aa: CASSGSQAVDTQYF
CDR3nt: TGTGCCAGCAGCGGTTCACAGGCGGTAGATACGCAGTATTTT

d_gene: NA
j_gene: TRBJ2-2
abundance: few
v_gene: TRBV5-1
CDR3aa: CASSLAGGGNTGELFF
CDR3nt: TGCGCCAGCAGCTTGGCCGGCGGGGGCAACACCGGGGAGCTGTTTTTT

d_gene: NA
j_gene: TRBJ2-5
abundance: NA
v_gene: TRBV18
CDR3aa: CASSPSAWGRKQETQYF
CDR3nt: TGTGCCAGCTCACCTAGCGCCTGGGGGCGGAAACAAGAGACCCAGTACTTC

d_gene: TRBD2
j_gene: TRBJ2-1
abundance: NA
v_gene: TRBV30
CDR3aa: CAWSAGLAAYNEQFF
CDR3nt: TGTGCCTGGAGTGCGGGACTAGCGGCCTACAATGAGCAGTTCTTC

d_gene: TRBD1
j_gene: TRBJ1-2
abundance: NA
v_gene: TRBV6-1
CDR3aa: CASSEAGTAYGYTF
CDR3nt: TGTGCCAGCAGTGAAGCTGGGACAGCGTATGGCTACACCTTC